The 6 T cell receptor beta chains below all came from one sample that was sequenced in a study of shared clonotypes between healthy human individuals. Terminally differentiated effector memory CD45RA+ cells were excluded from the naive CD8 cells, which were CD45RO-negative and positively selected for CCR7. Some clones are missing from TCRdb's copy, which holds only in-frame ones; the method was immunoSEQ multiplex PCR. The profile covers some 2 million clones, with approximately 95% appearing a single time and less than 1.5% taken by the ten largest. The sequenced sample was naive CD8+ T cells sorted from blood. The receptors stem from a man aged 18 to 29 in good health.

The chain uses TRBV28 and TRBJ1-3; D is unresolved. The germline V gene has CDR1 MDHEN and CDR2 SYDVKM. V was clipped by 2 bases and J by 0 bases, with 14 bases between them. This CDR3 has 17 amino acids. In DNA, the CDR3 is TGTGCCAGCAGTTTAGGAAATGAACTGATCTCTGGAAACACCATATATTTT. Amino acid sequence: CASSLGNELISGNTIYF.

This chain links TRBV6-5 with TRBJ1-1, with 7 bases that match TRBD1. The CDR3 has 15 amino acids. The V segment lost 5 bases and the J segment 1 base; nucleotides outside the gene matches: 7. The germline V gene has CDR1 MNHEY and CDR2 SVGAGI. The CDR3 nucleotides are TGTGCCAGCAGTACCCGGGACAGTGCGAACACTGAAGCTTTCTTT. Translated: CASSTRDSANTEAFF.

The rearrangement uses TRBV6-5 and TRBJ2-5; tentatively, D is TRBD2 (5 bases). The V gene's germline CDR1 is MNHEY and CDR2 SVGAGI. This CDR3 is 14 amino acids long. Trimming took 7 bases from V and 2 from J, leaving 14 bases between them. The CDR3 DNA follows: TGTGCCAGCACCTCCGGACTCGGACAAGAGACCCAGTACTTC. Residues: CASTSGLGQETQYF.

The rearrangement joins TRBV10-1 to TRBJ2-7; 11 positions match TRBD2. Germline CDR1 is WNHNN and CDR2 is SYGVQD (reference sequence). V lost 3 bases and J lost 3; bases outside the gene matches: 4. The CDR3 runs to 15 residues. CDR3 sequence: CASSERLAGNYEQYF. As DNA, the CDR3 is TGCGCCAGCAGTGAAAGACTAGCGGGGAACTACGAGCAGTACTTC.

This sequence joins TRBV20-1 and TRBJ2-1; D is unclear. Germline V lookup: CDR1 DFQATT, CDR2 SNEGSKA (reference sequence). There are 8 residues in the CDR3. CDR3 in amino acids: CRDNEQFF. The CDR3 DNA sequence: TGCAGAGACAATGAGCAGTTCTTC.

This clone was seen only once. This sequence joins TRBV28 and TRBJ2-3; D gene unclear. This CDR3 region has 15 residues. Trimming took 2 bases from V and 0 from J, leaving 9 bases between them. Germline CDR1 MDHEN, CDR2 SYDVKM. In DNA form, the CDR3 reads TGTGCCAGCAGTTTACAACGGTATAGCACAGATACGCAGTATTTT. Amino acid sequence: CASSLQRYSTDTQYF.